A single sample is the source of the 29 T cell receptor beta chains below, sequenced in a study of cytomegalovirus exposure and HLA in healthy donors. It was with 60 Vbeta and 13 Jbeta primers that the PCR ran. Produced via immunoSEQ multiplex PCR; TCRdb's table is partial and in-frame only. The table shows some 200,000 clones, with 65% to 85% occurring only once. The sample comprised PBMCs. These TCRs come from a female donor in good health and CMV-seronegative.

The J gene is TRBJ1-1, the V gene TRBV27; TRBD1 is a possible D gene (6 bases). Germline lookup yields CDR1 MNHEY and CDR2 SMNVEV (reference sequence). The length of the CDR3 is 14 residues. Trimming removed 4 bases at V and 7 bases at J, with 16 bases between. CDR3 region: CASSSLQGPVEAFF. The CDR3 nucleotides read TGTGCCAGCAGTTCCCTCCAGGGGCCCGTTGAAGCTTTCTTT.

This chain uses TRBV11-3 with TRBJ2-2; possibly TRBD1 for D (6 bases). Germline-derived CDR1 and CDR2 are SGHNT and YENEEA. V lost 3 bases and J lost 3, with 11 bases in between. CDR3 length equals 15 residues. CDR3 loop: CASSLDSKYTGELFF. The CDR3 DNA is TGTGCCAGCAGCTTGGACAGCAAGTACACCGGGGAGCTGTTTTTT.

This chain joins TRBV9 and TRBJ2-2; no reliable D call. Germline loops: CDR1 SGDLS, CDR2 YYNGEE. The ends were cut back, 1 base at V and 7 bases at J, with 5 bases in the middle. This CDR3 comprises 12 residues. The CDR3 reads CASSVSGGELFF. CDR3 coding DNA: TGTGCCAGCAGCGTATCCGGCGGGGAGCTGTTTTTT.

The V call is TRBV7-2, the J call TRBJ1-2, with 8 nucleotides matching TRBD1. CDR1 is SGHTA, CDR2 FQGNSA, per germline. The CDR3 is 16 residues long. V lost 5 bases to trimming and J lost 2 bases; unmatched junction nucleotides: 10. The CDR3 nucleotides are TGTGCCAGCAGCCCCCTTCCTTGGACAGGGAACTATGGCTACACCTTC. It encodes CASSPLPWTGNYGYTF.

The chain is built from TRBV29-1 and TRBJ2-2; D not certain. The V and J ends lost 5 bases and 7 bases respectively, with 17 bases between them. Germline V gives CDR1 SQVTM, CDR2 ANQGSEA. CDR3 size: 14 residues. For the CDR3, the DNA is TGCAGCGTTAAAATATGGCAGGCCGACGGGGAGCTGTTTTTT. Amino acid sequence: CSVKIWQADGELFF.

This sequence joins TRBV7-2 and TRBJ2-5; 8 nucleotides line up with TRBD2. Germline V gene sequence: CDR1 SGHTA, CDR2 FQGNSA. The CDR3 runs 17 residues. J gave up 0 bases and V 1 base, and 7 bases lay outside the gene matches. The CDR3 coding sequence is TGTGCCAGCAGCTTAGGGGCGGCTAGCGGGTACCAAGAGACCCAGTACTTC. Amino acid sequence: CASSLGAASGYQETQYF.

The rearrangement uses TRBV4-1 and TRBJ1-1; TRBD1 is a possible D gene (5 bases). V was pared by 1 base and J by 5 bases, with 17 bases between. Germline V gene data show CDR1 as MGHRA and CDR2 as YSYEKL. The CDR3 loop spans 16 amino acids. DNA for the CDR3: TGCGCCAGCAGCCAAGGGGCAGGGTCGCGTGAGACTGAAGCTTTCTTT. This encodes CASSQGAGSRETEAFF.

The chain combines TRBV9 with TRBJ2-5; possibly TRBD2 for D (5 bases). Germline values: CDR1 SGDLS, CDR2 YYNGEE. V was clipped by 0 bases and J by 5 bases, with 20 bases between them. The CDR3 consists of 17 residues. In DNA form, the CDR3 reads TGTGCCAGCAGCGTAGAGGCTAGAGGTGGCTCGGGGGAGACCCAGTACTTC. Translation gives CASSVEARGGSGETQYF. Complete variable domain (other parts from reference TRBV9 and TRBJ2-5): DSGVTQTPKHLITATGQRVTLRCSPRSGDLSVYWYQQSLDQGLQFLIQYYNGEERAKGNILERFSAQQFPDLHSELNLSSLELGDSALYFCASSVEARGGSGETQYFGPGTRLLVL.

In its sample, this clone was seen once. This CDR3 is also generated by other DNA sequences in the sample. The rearrangement uses TRBV5-4 and TRBJ2-7, with 8 nucleotides matching TRBD1. The CDR3 loop spans 14 amino acids. J gave up 3 bases and V 2 bases, and 4 bases lay outside the gene matches. Per germline, CDR1 SGHNT and CDR2 YYREEE (reference sequence). The CDR3 reads CASSLGQGGYEQYF. The CDR3 DNA reads TGTGCCAGCAGCTTAGGACAGGGAGGCTACGAGCAGTACTTC.

The V call is TRBV7-2, the J call TRBJ2-2; 7 nucleotides line up with TRBD2. Looked up from germline, CDR1 is SGHTA and CDR2 is FQGNSA. Trimming removed 5 bases from V and 4 bases from J; junction bases left unmatched: 4. This CDR3 has 14 amino acids. The CDR3 spells CASSATGGTGELFF. The CDR3 nucleotides read TGTGCCAGCAGCGCAACGGGAGGCACCGGGGAGCTGTTTTTT.

The chain couples TRBV5-4 to TRBJ1-3; D possibly corresponds to TRBD1 (6 bases). The CDR3 has 15 residues. Between the trimmed V and J ends, which lost 3 bases and 2 bases, there was a span of 12 bases. Germline CDR1 is SGHNT and CDR2 is YYREEE (reference sequence). The CDR3 region is CASSSGVVTGNTIYF. For the CDR3, the DNA is TGTGCCAGCAGCTCAGGGGTAGTAACTGGAAACACCATATATTTT. Full variable domain (remainder filled in from reference TRBV5-4 and TRBJ1-3): ETGVTQSPTHLIKTRGQQVTLRCSSQSGHNTVSWYQQALGQGPQFIFQYYREEENGRGNFPPRFSGLQFPNYSSELNVNALELDDSALYLCASSSGVVTGNTIYFGEGSWLTVV.

The chain employs TRBV14 and TRBJ1-3; D not certain. The V gene's germline CDR1 is SGHDN and CDR2 FVKESK. Trimming pared 8 bases from V and 0 bases from J, leaving 8 bases between. The CDR3 is 13 residues long. The chain's CDR3 is CASSRGSGNTIYF. For the CDR3, the DNA is TGTGCCAGCTCACGAGGCTCTGGAAACACCATATATTTT.

This chain uses TRBV5-1 with TRBJ2-7, with 7 bases that match TRBD1. This CDR3 is built from 14 residues. The germline V gene has CDR1 SGHRS and CDR2 YFSETQ. J lost 5 bases, V lost 2 bases, and 7 bases had no gene match. This CDR3 is CASSFQGQPDEQYF. The CDR3 DNA follows: TGCGCCAGCAGCTTTCAGGGACAGCCGGACGAGCAGTACTTC.

The chain is built from TRBV13 and TRBJ2-1; 7 nucleotides agree with TRBD1. CDR1 PRHDT and CDR2 FYEKMQ come from the germline V gene (reference sequence). V dropped 3 bases and J dropped 4; count of bases not matched to a gene: 6. The CDR3 runs to 15 residues. The CDR3 region has the DNA TGTGCCAGCAGCTTCCGACAGGGTCCTTACAATGAGCAGTTCTTC. Its translation is CASSFRQGPYNEQFF.

In its sample, this clone was seen once. V usage is TRBV6-1 and J usage is TRBJ1-1, with D unresolved. The V end was cut by 5 bases, the J end by 2 bases, with 9 bases between. The germline V gene encodes CDR1 MNHNS and CDR2 SASEGT. This CDR3 spans 13 amino acids. The CDR3 DNA follows: TGTGCCAGCAGTTTTTTAGAAAACACTGAAGCTTTCTTT. Translation: CASSFLENTEAFF.

The chain is built from TRBV5-1 and TRBJ2-1; 9 nucleotides line up with TRBD1. This CDR3 is 17 amino acids long. Trimming at V came to 6 bases and at J to 2 bases, leaving 12 bases not matched to a gene. In germline, CDR1 is SGHRS, CDR2 YFSETQ. The CDR3 coding sequence is TGCGCCAGCACTTATCTTACCGGGACAGGGACCTACAATGAGCAGTTCTTC. Translating it yields CASTYLTGTGTYNEQFF.

This chain's CDR3 is CASSQNLAGATGEQYF. The CDR3 nucleotides are TGTGCCAGCAGCCAAAACTTAGCGGGGGCGACCGGGGAGCAGTACTTC. This chain joins TRBV4-2 and TRBJ2-7, with TRBD2 identical over 9 bases. The CDR3 has 16 amino acids. Trimming at V came to 2 bases and at J to 7 bases, leaving 12 bases not matched to a gene. Germline V gene lookup returns CDR1 LGHNA and CDR2 YNFKEQ.

The rearrangement joins TRBV27 to TRBJ2-3; D uncertain. Trimming cost V 2 bases and J 0 bases, with 9 bases left between them. This CDR3 region has 15 residues. The germline gives CDR1 MNHEY, CDR2 SMNVEV (reference sequence). CDR3 in amino acids: CASSLGGTSTDTQYF. The CDR3 DNA follows: TGTGCCAGCAGTTTAGGCGGTACTAGCACAGATACGCAGTATTTT.

This clone is a singleton in its sample. The chain recombines TRBV5-1 with TRBJ2-3; a possible D gene is TRBD2 (6 bases). V lost 4 bases and J 2 bases, leaving 14 bases between the germline ends. In germline, CDR1 is SGHRS, CDR2 YFSETQ. CDR3 length: 15 amino acids. CDR3 protein: CASSPGLLLTDTQYF. The CDR3 region has the DNA TGCGCCAGCAGCCCGGGACTCCTACTCACAGATACGCAGTATTTT.

The rearrangement uses TRBV9 and TRBJ2-1; 9 positions match TRBD2. CDR3 length: 16 amino acids. In germline, CDR1 is SGDLS, CDR2 YYNGEE. The V and J ends lost 2 bases and 8 bases, in that order; junction bases with no gene match: 11. Written as DNA, the CDR3 is TGTGCCAGCAGCGTTACCGGGACTAGCTTTAGCTATGAGCAGTTCTTC. This sequence encodes CASSVTGTSFSYEQFF.

This chain uses TRBV20-1 with TRBJ1-1; TRBD1 aligns across 8 bases. CDR3 size: 11 residues. Germline V gene lookup returns CDR1 DFQATT and CDR2 SNEGSKA (reference sequence). Trimming removed 5 bases from V and 8 bases from J; junction bases left unmatched: 4. CDR3: CSARQGPEAFF. CDR3 nucleotides: TGCAGTGCTCGACAGGGGCCCGAAGCTTTCTTT.

The V gene is TRBV27, the J gene TRBJ1-2; D gene ambiguous. This CDR3 spans 14 amino acids. Trimming removed 0 bases at V and 1 base at J, with 6 bases between. CDR1 is MNHEY and CDR2 is SMNVEV in the germline V gene (reference sequence). The CDR3 region has the DNA TGTGCCAGCAGTTTATCGGGCAGTAACTATGGCTACACCTTC. Protein product: CASSLSGSNYGYTF.

This chain joins TRBV11-3 and TRBJ2-3; D might be TRBD2 (6 bases). CDR1 and CDR2 from the germline V gene are SGHNT and YENEEA. The CDR3 is 15 amino acids. Trimming removed 5 bases at V and 2 bases at J, with 14 bases between. The CDR3 spells CASSPGGGPTDTQYF. The CDR3 DNA is TGTGCCAGCAGCCCCGGGGGAGGTCCCACAGATACGCAGTATTTT.

The V gene is TRBV4-2, the J gene TRBJ1-2, with 8 bases that match TRBD1. V lost 4 bases, J lost 3 bases, and 7 bases stayed unmatched. Germline V gene data show CDR1 as LGHNA and CDR2 as YNFKEQ. This CDR3 region has 15 residues. CDR3 region: CASSRKTGGDYGYTF. The CDR3 coding sequence is TGTGCCAGCAGCCGAAAAACAGGGGGAGACTATGGCTACACCTTC.

V is TRBV7-9 and J is TRBJ1-6; 9 nucleotides line up with TRBD1. Germline lookup yields CDR1 SEHNR and CDR2 FQNEAQ (reference sequence). Trimming took 4 bases from V and 10 from J; bases not matched to a gene: 8. This CDR3 is 15 amino acids long. The CDR3 reads CASSSGDRAYSPLHF. Here the CDR3 DNA reads TGTGCCAGCAGCTCGGGGGACAGGGCCTACTCACCCCTCCACTTT.

V gene TRBV7-9 combines with J gene TRBJ1-4; no clear D. The CDR3 contains 13 residues. Deletions cut 1 base from V and 6 bases from J, with 6 bases between. Germline CDR1 SEHNR, CDR2 FQNEAQ (reference sequence). The CDR3 nucleotides read TGTGCCAGCAGCTTAGTGTCGGATGAAAAACTGTTTTTT. It encodes CASSLVSDEKLFF.

The chain links TRBV19 to TRBJ1-5; tentatively, D is TRBD1 (6 bases). The CDR3 is 15 amino acids. The V gene lost 3 bases and the J gene lost 1 base, with 10 bases spanning the gap. Germline CDR1 reads LNHDA; CDR2 reads SQIVND (reference sequence). CDR3 amino acids: CASSMRGSSNQPQHF. The CDR3 DNA sequence: TGTGCCAGTAGTATGAGGGGGTCCAGCAATCAGCCCCAGCATTTT.

This chain joins TRBV28 and TRBJ2-5; 10 positions match TRBD2. With V trimmed by 5 bases and J by 11 bases, 8 bases remained unmatched. Germline assignment: CDR1 MDHEN and CDR2 SYDVKM. The CDR3 is 13 residues long. The CDR3 DNA follows: TGTGCCAGCAGTCCGATAGCGGGAGGCCCTCAGTACTTC. Its protein product is CASSPIAGGPQYF.

This clone has only a few counts. V usage is TRBV6-5 and J usage is TRBJ1-4; D not certain. The V gene lost 5 bases and the J gene lost 4 bases, with 11 bases spanning the gap. The germline V gene has CDR1 MNHEY and CDR2 SVGAGI. The CDR3 covers 14 residues. The CDR3 spells CASSEERLNEKLFF. CDR3 coding DNA: TGTGCCAGCAGTGAAGAGAGGCTTAATGAAAAACTGTTTTTT.